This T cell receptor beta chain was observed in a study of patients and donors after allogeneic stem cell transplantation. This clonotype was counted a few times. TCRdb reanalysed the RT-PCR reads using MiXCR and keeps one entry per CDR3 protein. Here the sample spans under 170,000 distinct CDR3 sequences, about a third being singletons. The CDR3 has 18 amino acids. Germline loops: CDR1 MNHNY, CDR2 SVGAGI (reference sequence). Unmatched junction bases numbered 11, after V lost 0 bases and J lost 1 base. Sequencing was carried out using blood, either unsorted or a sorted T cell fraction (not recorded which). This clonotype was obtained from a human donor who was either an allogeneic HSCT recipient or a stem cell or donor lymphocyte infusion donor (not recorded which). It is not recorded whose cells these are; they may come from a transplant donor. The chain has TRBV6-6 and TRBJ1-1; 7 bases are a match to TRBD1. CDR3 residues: CASSYSRGPGGRNTEAFF. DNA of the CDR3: TGTGCCAGCAGTTACTCGCGGGGACCAGGGGGACGGAACACTGAAGCTTTCTTT.